This TCR beta chain was sequenced for a study of CD4+ T cells in melanoma. Sequencing used immunoSEQ multiplex PCR; TCRdb keeps in-frame clones, though not all of them. The table has around 130,000 clones, around 90% seen once. Trimming removed 7 bases from V and 0 bases from J; junction bases left unmatched: 0. Looked up from germline, CDR1 is MNHNS and CDR2 is SASEGT. There are 13 residues in the CDR3. This sequence was found in a human donor with melanoma. This chain links TRBV6-1 with TRBJ2-3; 8 nucleotides match TRBD2. The CDR3 coding sequence is TGTGCCAGCACGGGGGGGAGCACAGATACGCAGTATTTT. Protein sequence: CASTGGSTDTQYF.